This T cell receptor beta chain was profiled in a study of Tregs in tolerant kidney transplant recipients. Assay used: immunoSEQ multiplex PCR; TCRdb lists only in-frame clones, some missing. The sample has some 80,000 clones, 95% to 98% seen once; the top ten hold around 0.6%. CDR3 length: 19 residues. Germline V gene lookup returns CDR1 SGHAT and CDR2 FQNNGV. J was trimmed by 4 bases and V by 1 base; bases with no gene match: 18. This clone occurred once. This sample comprised CD4+ T cells from blood, obtained before the transplant. V gene TRBV11-2 combines with J gene TRBJ1-2; 7 nucleotides agree with TRBD1. This clonotype was sampled from a human donor who received a combined kidney and bone marrow transplant. The CDR3 bases are TGTGCCAGCAGCTTAGCTCTTACAGGGGTTACCGGATCTCCCTATGGCTACACCTTC. It yields the protein CASSLALTGVTGSPYGYTF.